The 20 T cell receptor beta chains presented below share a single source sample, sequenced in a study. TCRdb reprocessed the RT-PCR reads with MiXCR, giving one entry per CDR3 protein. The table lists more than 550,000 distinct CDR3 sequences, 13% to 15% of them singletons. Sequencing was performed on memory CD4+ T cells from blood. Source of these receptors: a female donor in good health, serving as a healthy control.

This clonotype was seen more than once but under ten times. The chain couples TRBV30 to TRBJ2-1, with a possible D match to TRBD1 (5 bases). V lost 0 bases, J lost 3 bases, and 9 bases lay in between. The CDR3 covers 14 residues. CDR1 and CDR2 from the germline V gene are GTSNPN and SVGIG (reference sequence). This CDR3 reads CAWSVQEHYNEQFF. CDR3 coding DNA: TGTGCCTGGAGTGTACAGGAACACTACAATGAGCAGTTCTTC.

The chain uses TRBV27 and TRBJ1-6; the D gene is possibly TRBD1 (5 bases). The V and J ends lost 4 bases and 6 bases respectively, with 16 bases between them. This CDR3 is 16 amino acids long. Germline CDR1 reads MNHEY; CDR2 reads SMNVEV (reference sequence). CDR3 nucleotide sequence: TGTGCCAGCAGTTCCTGGCGGGGACCGTCTAATTCACCCCTCCACTTT. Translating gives CASSSWRGPSNSPLHF.

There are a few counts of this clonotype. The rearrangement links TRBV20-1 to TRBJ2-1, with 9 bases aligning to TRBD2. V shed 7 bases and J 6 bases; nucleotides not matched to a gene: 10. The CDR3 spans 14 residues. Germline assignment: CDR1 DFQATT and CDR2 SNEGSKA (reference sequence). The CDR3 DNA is TGCAGTGGATTAAAGACTAGCGGACCCAATGAGCAGTTCTTC. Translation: CSGLKTSGPNEQFF.

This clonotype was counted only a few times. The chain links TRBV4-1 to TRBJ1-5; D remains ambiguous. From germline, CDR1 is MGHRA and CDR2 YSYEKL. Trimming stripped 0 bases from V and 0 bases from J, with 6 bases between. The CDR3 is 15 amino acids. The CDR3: CASSQESSSNQPQHF. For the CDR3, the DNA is TGCGCCAGCAGCCAAGAGAGTTCTAGCAATCAGCCCCAGCATTTT.

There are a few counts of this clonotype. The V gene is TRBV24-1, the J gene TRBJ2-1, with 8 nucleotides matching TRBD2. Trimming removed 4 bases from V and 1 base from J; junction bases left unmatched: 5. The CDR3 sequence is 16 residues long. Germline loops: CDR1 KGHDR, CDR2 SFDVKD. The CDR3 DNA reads TGTGCCACCAGTGAAAGCGGGAGTCCTTCCTACAATGAGCAGTTCTTC. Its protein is CATSESGSPSYNEQFF.

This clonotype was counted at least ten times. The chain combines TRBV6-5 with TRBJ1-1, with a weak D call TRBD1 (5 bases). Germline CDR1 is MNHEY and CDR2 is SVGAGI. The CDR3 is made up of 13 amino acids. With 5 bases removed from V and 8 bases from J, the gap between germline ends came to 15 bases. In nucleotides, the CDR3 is TGTGCCAGCAGTCCCCCCGAAGGGACCGAAGCTTTCTTT. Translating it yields CASSPPEGTEAFF.

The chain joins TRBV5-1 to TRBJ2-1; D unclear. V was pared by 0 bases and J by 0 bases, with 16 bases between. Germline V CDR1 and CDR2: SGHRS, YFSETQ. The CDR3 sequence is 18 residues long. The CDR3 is CASSLAPLIKSSYNEQFF. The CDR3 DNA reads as TGCGCCAGCAGCTTGGCCCCACTGATTAAAAGCTCCTACAATGAGCAGTTCTTC.

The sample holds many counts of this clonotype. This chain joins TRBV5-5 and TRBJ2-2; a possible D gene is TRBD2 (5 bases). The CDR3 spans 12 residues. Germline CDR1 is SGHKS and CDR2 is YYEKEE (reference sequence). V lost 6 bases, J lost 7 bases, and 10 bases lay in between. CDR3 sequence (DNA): TGTGCCAGCAACCGGGCGGGCGGGGAGCTGTTTTTT. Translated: CASNRAGGELFF. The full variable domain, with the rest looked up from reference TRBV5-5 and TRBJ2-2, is DAGVTQSPTHLIKTRGQQVTLRCSPISGHKSVSWYQQVLGQGPQFIFQYYEKEERGRGNFPDRFSARQFPNYSSELNVNALLLGDSALYLCASNRAGGELFFGEGSRLTVL.

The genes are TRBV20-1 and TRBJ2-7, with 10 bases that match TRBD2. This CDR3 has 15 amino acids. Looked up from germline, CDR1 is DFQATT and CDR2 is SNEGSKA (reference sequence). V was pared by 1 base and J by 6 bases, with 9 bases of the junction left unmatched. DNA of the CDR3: TGCAGTGCTAGAGTATCGGGGACTAGCGACGGCGAGCAGTACTTC. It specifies CSARVSGTSDGEQYF.

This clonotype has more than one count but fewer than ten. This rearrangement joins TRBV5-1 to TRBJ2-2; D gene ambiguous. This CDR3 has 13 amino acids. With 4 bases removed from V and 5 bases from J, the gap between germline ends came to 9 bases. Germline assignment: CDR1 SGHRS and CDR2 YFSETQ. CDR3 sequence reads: CASSQARTGELFF. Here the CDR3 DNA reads TGCGCCAGCAGCCAGGCGAGAACCGGGGAGCTGTTTTTT.

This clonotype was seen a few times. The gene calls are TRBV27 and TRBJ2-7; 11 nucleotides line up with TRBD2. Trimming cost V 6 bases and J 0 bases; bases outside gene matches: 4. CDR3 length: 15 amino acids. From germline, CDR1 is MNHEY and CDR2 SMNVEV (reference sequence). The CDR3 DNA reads TGTGCCAGCAGCTGGGGACTAGCGGACTCCTACGAGCAGTACTTC. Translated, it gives CASSWGLADSYEQYF.

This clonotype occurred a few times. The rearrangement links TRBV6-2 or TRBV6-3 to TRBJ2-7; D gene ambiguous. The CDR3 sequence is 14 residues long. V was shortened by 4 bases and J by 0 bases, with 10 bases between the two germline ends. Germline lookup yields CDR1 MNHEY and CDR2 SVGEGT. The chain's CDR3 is CASSFTLDSYEQYF. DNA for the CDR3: TGTGCCAGCAGTTTCACATTAGACTCCTACGAGCAGTACTTC.

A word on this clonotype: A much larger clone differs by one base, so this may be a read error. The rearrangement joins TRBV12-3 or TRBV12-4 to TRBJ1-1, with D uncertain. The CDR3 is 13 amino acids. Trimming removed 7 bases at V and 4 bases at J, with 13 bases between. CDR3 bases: TGTGCCAGCAATAGGGAGCTTGGCACTGAAGCTTTCTTT. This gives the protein CASNRELGTEAFF.

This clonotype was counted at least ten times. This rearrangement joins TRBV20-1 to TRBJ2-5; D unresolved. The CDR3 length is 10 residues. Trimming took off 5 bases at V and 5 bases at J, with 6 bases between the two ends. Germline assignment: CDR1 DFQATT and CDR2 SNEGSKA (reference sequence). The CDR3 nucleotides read TGCAGTGCTGTCCAGGAGACCCAGTACTTC. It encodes CSAVQETQYF.

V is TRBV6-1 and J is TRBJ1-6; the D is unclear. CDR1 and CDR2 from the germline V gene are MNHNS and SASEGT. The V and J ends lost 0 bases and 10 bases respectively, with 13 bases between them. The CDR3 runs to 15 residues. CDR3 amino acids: CASSEATGGRSPLHF. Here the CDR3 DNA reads TGTGCCAGCAGTGAAGCCACGGGAGGAAGGTCACCCCTCCACTTT.

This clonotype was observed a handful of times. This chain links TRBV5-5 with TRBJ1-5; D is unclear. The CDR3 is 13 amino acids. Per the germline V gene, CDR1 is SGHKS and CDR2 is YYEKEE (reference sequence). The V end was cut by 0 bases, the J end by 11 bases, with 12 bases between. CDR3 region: CASSLVGYGAQHF. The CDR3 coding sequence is TGTGCCAGCAGCTTGGTTGGGTACGGGGCCCAGCATTTT.

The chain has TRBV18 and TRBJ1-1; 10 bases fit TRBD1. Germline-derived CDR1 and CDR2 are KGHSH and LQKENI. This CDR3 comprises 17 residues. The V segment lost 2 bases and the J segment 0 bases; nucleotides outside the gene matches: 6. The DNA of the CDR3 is TGTGCCAGCTCACCATCGGACAGGGGGAGCATGAACACTGAAGCTTTCTTT. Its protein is CASSPSDRGSMNTEAFF. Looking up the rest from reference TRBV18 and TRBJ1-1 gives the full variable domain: NAGVMQNPRHLVRRRGQEARLRCSPMKGHSHVYWYRQLPEEGLKFMVYLQKENIIDESGMPKERFSAEFPKEGPSILRIQQVVRGDSAAYFCASSPSDRGSMNTEAFFGQGTRLTVV.

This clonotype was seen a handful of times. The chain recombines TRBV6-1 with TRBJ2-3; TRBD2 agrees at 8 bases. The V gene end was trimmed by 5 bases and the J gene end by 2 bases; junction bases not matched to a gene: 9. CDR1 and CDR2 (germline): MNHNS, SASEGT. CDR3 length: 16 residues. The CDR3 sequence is CASSRAGTRVTDTQYF. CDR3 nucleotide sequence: TGTGCCAGCAGTCGAGCCGGGACTAGGGTCACAGATACGCAGTATTTT.

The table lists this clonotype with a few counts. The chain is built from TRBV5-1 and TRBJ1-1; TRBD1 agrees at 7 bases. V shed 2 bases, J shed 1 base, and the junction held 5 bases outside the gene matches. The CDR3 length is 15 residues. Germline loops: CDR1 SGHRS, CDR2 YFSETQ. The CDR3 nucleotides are TGCGCCAGCAGCTTATCTGGACAGGCGAACACTGAAGCTTTCTTT. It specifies CASSLSGQANTEAFF.

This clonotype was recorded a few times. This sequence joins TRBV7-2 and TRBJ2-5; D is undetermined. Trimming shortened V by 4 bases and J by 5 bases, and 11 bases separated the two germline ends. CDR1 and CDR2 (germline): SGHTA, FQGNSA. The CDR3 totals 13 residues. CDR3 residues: CASSSRVYETQYF. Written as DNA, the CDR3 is TGTGCCAGCAGCTCTAGGGTTTATGAGACCCAGTACTTC.